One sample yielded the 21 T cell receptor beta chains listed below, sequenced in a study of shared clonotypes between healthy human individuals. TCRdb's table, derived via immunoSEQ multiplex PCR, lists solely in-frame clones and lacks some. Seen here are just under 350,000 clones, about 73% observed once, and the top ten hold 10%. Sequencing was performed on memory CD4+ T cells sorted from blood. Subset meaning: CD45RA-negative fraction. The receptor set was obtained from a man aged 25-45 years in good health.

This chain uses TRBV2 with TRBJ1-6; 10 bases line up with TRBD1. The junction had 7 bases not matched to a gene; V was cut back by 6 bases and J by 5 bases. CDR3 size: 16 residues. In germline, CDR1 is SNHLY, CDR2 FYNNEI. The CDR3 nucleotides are TGTGCCAGCAGAAAGACAGGGGGCGCGAATAATTCACCCCTCCACTTT. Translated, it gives CASRKTGGANNSPLHF.

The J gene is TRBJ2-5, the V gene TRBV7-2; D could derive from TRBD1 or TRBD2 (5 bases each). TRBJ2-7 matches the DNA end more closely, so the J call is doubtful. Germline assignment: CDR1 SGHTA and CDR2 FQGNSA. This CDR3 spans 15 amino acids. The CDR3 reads CASSLVLGRDYEQYF. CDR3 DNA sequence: TGTGCCAGCAGCTTAGTCTTGGGACGGGACTACGAGCAGTACTTC.

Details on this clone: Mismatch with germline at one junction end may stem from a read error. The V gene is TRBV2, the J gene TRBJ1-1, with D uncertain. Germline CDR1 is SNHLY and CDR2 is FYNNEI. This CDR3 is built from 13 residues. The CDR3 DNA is TGTGCCAGCAACCGGCGAAGGAACCCTGAAGCTTTCTTT. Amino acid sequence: CASNRRRNPEAFF.

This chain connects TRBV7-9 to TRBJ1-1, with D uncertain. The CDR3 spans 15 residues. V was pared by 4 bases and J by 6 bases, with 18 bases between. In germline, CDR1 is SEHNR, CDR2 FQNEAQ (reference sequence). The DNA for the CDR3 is TGTGCCAGCAGCTCATACACGGGCCTGGACGCTGAAGCTTTCTTT. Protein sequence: CASSSYTGLDAEAFF.

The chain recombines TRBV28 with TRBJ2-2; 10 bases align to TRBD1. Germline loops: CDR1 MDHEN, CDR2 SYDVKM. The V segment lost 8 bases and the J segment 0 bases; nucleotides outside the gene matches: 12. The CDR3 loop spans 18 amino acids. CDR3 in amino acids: CASWGETGTGANTGELFF. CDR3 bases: TGTGCCAGCTGGGGGGAAACAGGGACAGGGGCGAACACCGGGGAGCTGTTTTTT.

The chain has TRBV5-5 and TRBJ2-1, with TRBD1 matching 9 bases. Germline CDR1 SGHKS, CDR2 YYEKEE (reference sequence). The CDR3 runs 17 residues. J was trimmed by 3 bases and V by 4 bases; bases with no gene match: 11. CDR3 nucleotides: TGTGCCAGCAGCGCCGCCTTGACGGGACAGGGCTACAATGAGCAGTTCTTC. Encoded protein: CASSAALTGQGYNEQFF.

CDR3 loop: CASSLAGQGSGELFF. As DNA, the CDR3 is TGCGCCAGCAGCTTGGCCGGGCAGGGGTCCGGGGAGCTGTTTTTT. This chain uses TRBV5-1 with TRBJ2-2; maybe TRBD1 (6 bases). The germline gives CDR1 SGHRS, CDR2 YFSETQ. With 0 bases removed from V and 6 bases from J, the gap between germline ends came to 12 bases. This CDR3 has 15 amino acids.

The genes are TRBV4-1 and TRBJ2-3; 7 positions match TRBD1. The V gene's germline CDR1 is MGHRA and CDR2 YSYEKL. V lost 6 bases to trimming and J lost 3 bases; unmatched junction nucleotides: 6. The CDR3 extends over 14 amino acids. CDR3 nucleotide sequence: TGCGCCAGCAGAAAGGGGGCGCTGACAGATACGCAGTATTTT. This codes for CASRKGALTDTQYF.

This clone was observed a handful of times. CDR3 nucleotides: TGCAGCGTTGAAGAGGCCTACTATGGCTACACCTTC. It is translated as CSVEEAYYGYTF. The genes are TRBV29-1 and TRBJ1-2; D remains ambiguous. CDR1 SQVTM and CDR2 ANQGSEA come from the germline V gene. The V and J ends lost 0 bases and 3 bases respectively, with 5 bases between them. This CDR3 has 12 residues.

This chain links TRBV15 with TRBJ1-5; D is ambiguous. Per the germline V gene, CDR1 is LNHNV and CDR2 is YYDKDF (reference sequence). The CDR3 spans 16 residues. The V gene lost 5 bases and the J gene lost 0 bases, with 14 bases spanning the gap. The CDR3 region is CATSGTGSYSNQPQHF. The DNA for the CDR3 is TGTGCCACCAGCGGTACGGGATCCTATAGCAATCAGCCCCAGCATTTT.

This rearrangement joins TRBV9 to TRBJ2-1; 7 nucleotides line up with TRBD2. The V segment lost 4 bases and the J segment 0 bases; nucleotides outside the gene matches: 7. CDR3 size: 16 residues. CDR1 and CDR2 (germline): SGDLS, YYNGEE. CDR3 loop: CASSRRTRSSYNEQFF. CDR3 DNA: TGTGCCAGCAGCCGACGGACTAGGAGCTCCTACAATGAGCAGTTCTTC.

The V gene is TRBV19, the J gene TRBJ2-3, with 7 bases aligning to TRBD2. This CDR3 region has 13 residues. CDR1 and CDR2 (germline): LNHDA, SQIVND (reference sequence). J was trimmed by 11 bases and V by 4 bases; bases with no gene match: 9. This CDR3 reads CASSTQLALKQYF. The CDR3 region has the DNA TGTGCCAGTAGTACACAACTAGCGCTGAAGCAGTATTTT.

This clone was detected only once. CDR3 residues: CASSEGRDGSEAFF. CDR3 nucleotide sequence: TGTGCCAGTAGTGAGGGGCGGGATGGTTCTGAAGCTTTCTTT. The chain couples TRBV19 to TRBJ1-1; D may be TRBD1 (5 bases). CDR3 length equals 14 residues. V shed 5 bases and J shed 6 bases, with 16 bases lying between them. Germline CDR1 LNHDA, CDR2 SQIVND (reference sequence).

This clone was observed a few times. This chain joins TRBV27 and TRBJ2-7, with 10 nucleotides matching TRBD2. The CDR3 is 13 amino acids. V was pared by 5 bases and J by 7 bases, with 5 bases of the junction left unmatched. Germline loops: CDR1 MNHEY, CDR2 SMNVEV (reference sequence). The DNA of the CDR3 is TGTGCCAGCAGTCGGACTAGCGGAAGAGAGCAGTACTTC. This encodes CASSRTSGREQYF.

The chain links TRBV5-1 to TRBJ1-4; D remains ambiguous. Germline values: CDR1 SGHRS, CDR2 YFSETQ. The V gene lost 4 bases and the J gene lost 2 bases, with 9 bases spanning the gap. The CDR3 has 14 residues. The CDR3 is CASSHGVTNEKLFF. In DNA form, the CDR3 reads TGCGCCAGCAGCCACGGGGTTACTAATGAAAAACTGTTTTTT.

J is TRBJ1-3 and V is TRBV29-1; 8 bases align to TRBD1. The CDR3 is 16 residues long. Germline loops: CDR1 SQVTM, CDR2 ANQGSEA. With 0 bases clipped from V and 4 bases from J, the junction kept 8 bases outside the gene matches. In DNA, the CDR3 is TGCAGCGTTGAAGATCCGCGGACAGGGTCAGGAAACACCATATATTTT. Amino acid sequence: CSVEDPRTGSGNTIYF.

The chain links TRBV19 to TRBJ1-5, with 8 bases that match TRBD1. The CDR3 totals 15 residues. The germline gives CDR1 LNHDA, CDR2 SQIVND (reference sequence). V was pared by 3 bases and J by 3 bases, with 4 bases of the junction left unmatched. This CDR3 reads CASSISGGPNQPQHF. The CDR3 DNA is TGTGCCAGTAGTATCTCAGGGGGCCCCAATCAGCCCCAGCATTTT.

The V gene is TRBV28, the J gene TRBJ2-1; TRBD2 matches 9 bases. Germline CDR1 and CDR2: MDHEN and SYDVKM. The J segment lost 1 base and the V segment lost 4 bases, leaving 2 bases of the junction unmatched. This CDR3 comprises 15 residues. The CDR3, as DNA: TGTGCCAGCAGTTGGGCGGGAGGGTCCTACAATGAGCAGTTCTTC. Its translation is CASSWAGGSYNEQFF.

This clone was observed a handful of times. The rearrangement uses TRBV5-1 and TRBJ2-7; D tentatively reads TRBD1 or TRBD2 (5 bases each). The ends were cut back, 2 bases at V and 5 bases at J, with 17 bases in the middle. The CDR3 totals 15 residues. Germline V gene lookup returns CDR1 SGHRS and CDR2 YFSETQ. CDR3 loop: CASSFPDGGRDEQYF. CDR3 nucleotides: TGCGCCAGCAGCTTCCCGGATGGGGGAAGGGACGAGCAGTACTTC.

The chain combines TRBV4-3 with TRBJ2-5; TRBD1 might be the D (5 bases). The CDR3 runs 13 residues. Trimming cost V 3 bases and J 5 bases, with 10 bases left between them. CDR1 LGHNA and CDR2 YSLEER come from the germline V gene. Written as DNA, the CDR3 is TGCGCCAGCAGCCAGGCAGGGCGGGAGACCCAGTACTTC. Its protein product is CASSQAGRETQYF.

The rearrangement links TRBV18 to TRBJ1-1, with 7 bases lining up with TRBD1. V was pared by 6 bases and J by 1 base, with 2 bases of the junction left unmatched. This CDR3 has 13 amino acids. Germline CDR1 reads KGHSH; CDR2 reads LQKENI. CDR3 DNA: TGTGCCAGCTCGTCAGGGGGGAACACTGAAGCTTTCTTT. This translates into CASSSGGNTEAFF.